The 11 T cell receptor beta chains below were found in one sample sequenced in a study of T cells after posttransplantation cyclophosphamide. Methotrexate plus calcineurin inhibitor accompanied controls' myeloablative marrow transplants; sampling was 1 year later. Produced via immunoSEQ multiplex PCR; TCRdb's table is partial and in-frame only. The repertoire consists of approximately 15,000 clones, with more than 80% occurring once and the leading ten covering 2.5% to 3.5%. The source material was PBMCs, sampled 410 to 450 days after allogeneic stem cell transplant with calcineurin inhibitor and methotrexate. These receptor sequences come from a male patient in his thirties who received an allogeneic stem cell transplant from an unrelated donor, was CMV-positive, and had acute and chronic GVHD. Some T cells may be supplied by the graft donor.

The genes are TRBV5-1 and TRBJ1-2; maybe TRBD1 (6 bases). Trimming took off 2 bases at V and 10 bases at J, with 18 bases between the two ends. This CDR3 spans 14 amino acids. Germline assignment: CDR1 SGHRS and CDR2 YFSETQ. The CDR3 sequence is CASSFSGTTPNYTF. As DNA, the CDR3 is TGCGCCAGCAGCTTTAGCGGGACAACACCAAACTACACCTTC.

This clone came up a few times. The chain couples TRBV4-1 to TRBJ1-2; D perhaps matches TRBD1 (5 bases). Trimming took off 4 bases at V and 3 bases at J, with 12 bases between the two ends. CDR1 is MGHRA, CDR2 YSYEKL, per germline. The length of the CDR3 is 14 residues. In DNA form, the CDR3 reads TGCGCCAGCAGCCTAAGGGGACTGGACTATGGCTACACCTTC. Translating gives CASSLRGLDYGYTF.

This chain uses TRBV9 with TRBJ2-4; the D gene is possibly TRBD1 (6 bases). The CDR3 is 16 amino acids. V shed 4 bases and J shed 8 bases, with 22 bases lying between them. Germline lookup yields CDR1 SGDLS and CDR2 YYNGEE. CDR3 sequence: CASSSPGHSPEDIQYF. CDR3 nucleotides: TGTGCCAGCAGCTCACCGGGACATTCTCCGGAGGACATTCAGTACTTC.

This sequence joins TRBV5-4 and TRBJ2-7; D may be TRBD1 (6 bases). CDR3 length: 14 amino acids. Looked up from germline, CDR1 is SGHNT and CDR2 is YYREEE (reference sequence). Between the trimmed V and J ends, which lost 4 bases and 6 bases, there was a span of 17 bases. The CDR3 is CASSVPAGAGEQYF. CDR3 bases: TGTGCCAGCAGCGTCCCGGCAGGGGCTGGCGAGCAGTACTTC.

The chain combines TRBV7-6 with TRBJ1-3; D ambiguous. With 5 bases removed from V and 2 bases from J, the gap between germline ends came to 13 bases. The CDR3 extends over 15 amino acids. The germline V gene encodes CDR1 SGHVS and CDR2 FNYEAQ. The CDR3 loop is CASSPRSGPGNTIYF. CDR3 nucleotides: TGTGCCAGCAGCCCAAGGAGCGGACCTGGAAACACCATATATTTT.

This clone was found once. The V gene is TRBV27, the J gene TRBJ1-2; D possibly corresponds to TRBD1 (6 bases). V was cut by 2 bases and J by 6 bases, with 10 bases left in between. CDR1 is MNHEY and CDR2 is SMNVEV in the germline V gene (reference sequence). CDR3 length: 13 residues. The CDR3 nucleotides are TGTGCCAGCAGTTTAGGGTCAGGGGATGGCTACACCTTC. This sequence encodes CASSLGSGDGYTF.

The chain combines TRBV6-5 with TRBJ1-1; D not resolved. The CDR3 length is 11 residues. With 6 bases removed from V and 5 bases from J, the gap between germline ends came to 7 bases. CDR1 MNHEY and CDR2 SVGAGI come from the germline V gene. CDR3 DNA: TGTGCCAGCAGGCGTAAAACTGAAGCTTTCTTT. It specifies CASRRKTEAFF.

The rearrangement joins TRBV19 to TRBJ2-1; 9 nucleotides align to TRBD1. The CDR3 loop spans 17 amino acids. With 4 bases clipped from V and 3 bases from J, the junction kept 10 bases outside the gene matches. Looked up from germline, CDR1 is LNHDA and CDR2 is SQIVND (reference sequence). The CDR3 DNA is TGTGCCAGTAGTACAGACCACCGGGACAGGGTCTACAATGAGCAGTTCTTC. It codes for CASSTDHRDRVYNEQFF. Full variable domain (outside the CDR3, taken from reference TRBV19 and TRBJ2-1): DGGITQSPKYLFRKEGQNVTLSCEQNLNHDAMYWYRQDPGQGLRLIYYSQIVNDFQKGDIAEGYSVSREKKESFPLTVTSAQKNPTAFYLCASSTDHRDRVYNEQFFGPGTRLTVL.

The chain links TRBV6-6 to TRBJ2-1; no firm D call. This CDR3 has 13 amino acids. The V end lost 5 bases, the J end lost 5 bases, and 10 bases lay between the germline ends. The germline V gene has CDR1 MNHNY and CDR2 SVGAGI (reference sequence). The CDR3 region has the DNA TGTGCCAGCAGTCGGAGACTTAACAATGAGCAGTTCTTC. Encoded protein: CASSRRLNNEQFF.

The gene calls are TRBV7-9 and TRBJ2-2; 7 bases are a match to TRBD1. V was clipped by 4 bases and J by 2 bases; unmatched bases: 16. The CDR3 contains 19 residues. In germline, CDR1 is SEHNR, CDR2 FQNEAQ (reference sequence). The CDR3 sequence: CASSSNTRTGWANTGELFF. CDR3 bases: TGTGCCAGCAGCTCGAACACCCGGACAGGTTGGGCAAACACCGGGGAGCTGTTTTTT.

DNA for the CDR3: TGTGCCAGCAGCCTCTTCTGGGGGGGCTACCGCGATACGCAGTATTTT. It specifies CASSLFWGGYRDTQYF. The chain uses TRBV11-1 and TRBJ2-3; perhaps TRBD2 as D (7 bases). This CDR3 contains 16 residues. Germline assignment: CDR1 SGHAT and CDR2 FQDESV (reference sequence). Trimming cost V 5 bases and J 6 bases, with 21 bases left between them.